These 15 T cell receptor beta chains were all obtained from the same sample, sequenced in a study of cytomegalovirus exposure and HLA in healthy donors. PCR involved 60 Vbeta and 13 Jbeta primers. The method was immunoSEQ multiplex PCR; TCRdb's version includes in-frame clones alone and lacks a portion of them. The sample holds about 140,000 clones, 70% to 80% seen once. The sequencing sample was made of PBMCs. Source of these receptors: a female donor in good health and CMV-seronegative.

This clone occurred many times. The chain employs TRBV7-9 and TRBJ2-7; the match to TRBD2 covers 7 bases. CDR3 size: 16 residues. With 5 bases clipped from V and 0 bases from J, the junction kept 10 bases outside the gene matches. Germline V gene lookup returns CDR1 SEHNR and CDR2 FQNEAQ (reference sequence). The CDR3 nucleotides are TGTGCCAGCAGCCCAGGGAGGGCGCGGAGCTCCTACGAGCAGTACTTC. Translation: CASSPGRARSSYEQYF.

The chain recombines TRBV28 with TRBJ1-1; a weak D match, TRBD1 (5 bases). Germline CDR1 and CDR2: MDHEN and SYDVKM. CDR3 size: 14 residues. V lost 2 bases and J 11 bases, leaving 18 bases between the germline ends. The CDR3 reads CASSLGEGRLKAFF. CDR3 bases: TGTGCCAGCAGTTTAGGGGAGGGACGGTTGAAGGCTTTCTTT.

This clone came up a few times. The chain uses TRBV2 and TRBJ1-2; no clear D. The CDR3 is 12 residues long. The ends were cut back, 6 bases at V and 8 bases at J, with 13 bases in the middle. The germline V gene has CDR1 SNHLY and CDR2 FYNNEI. The CDR3 DNA reads as TGTGCCAGCAGCCCTCCGCGATTCGGCTACACCTTC. This translates into CASSPPRFGYTF.

This rearrangement joins TRBV4-3 to TRBJ2-1; no firm D call. CDR3 size: 14 residues. V dropped 0 bases and J dropped 8 bases, with 11 bases sitting between them. Germline V gives CDR1 LGHNA, CDR2 YSLEER. The CDR3 coding sequence is TGCGCCAGCAGCCAAGATCTAGGATGGGATGAGCAGTTCTTC. Amino acid sequence: CASSQDLGWDEQFF.

The chain uses TRBV5-4 and TRBJ1-2; 11 bases map to TRBD1. Germline values: CDR1 SGHNT, CDR2 YYREEE (reference sequence). V was pared by 7 bases and J by 4 bases, with 12 bases of the junction left unmatched. This CDR3 has 16 amino acids. The CDR3 DNA reads as TGTGCCAGCCTCGGGGACAGGGGGGATTCAGGCTATGGCTACACCTTC. Translation gives CASLGDRGDSGYGYTF.

This clone was counted a few times. The chain recombines TRBV19 with TRBJ2-4, with D hard to call. The CDR3 length is 14 residues. Trimming left V 7 bases short and J 3 bases short, with 13 bases between. CDR1 and CDR2 from the germline V gene are LNHDA and SQIVND (reference sequence). The CDR3 sequence is CASTQPGDKNIQYF. The CDR3 nucleotides read TGTGCCAGTACCCAGCCCGGAGACAAAAACATTCAGTACTTC.

The genes are TRBV5-4 and TRBJ2-7; TRBD1 aligns across 10 bases. The CDR3 contains 15 residues. The ends lost 3 bases at V and 7 bases at J; junction bases unmatched: 10. Looked up from germline, CDR1 is SGHNT and CDR2 is YYREEE (reference sequence). Here the CDR3 DNA reads TGTGCCAGCAGCTCCCCCGACAGGGGGCACGGGGAGCAGTACTTC. It codes for CASSSPDRGHGEQYF.

The V gene is TRBV5-1, the J gene TRBJ1-2; 8 bases are a match to TRBD1. V gave up 5 bases and J gave up 8 bases; unmatched junction bases: 11. This CDR3 region has 14 residues. Germline CDR1 SGHRS, CDR2 YFSETQ. CDR3 nucleotide sequence: TGCGCCAGCAGTGGACAGGGATCGTATGAAGGCTACACCTTC. It codes for CASSGQGSYEGYTF.

The sample holds a few counts of this clone. The CDR3 bases are TGCGCCAGCAGAGAGATGAACACTGAAGCTTTCTTT. Translation: CASREMNTEAFF. The J gene is TRBJ1-1, the V gene TRBV5-1, with unresolved D. Germline assignment: CDR1 SGHRS and CDR2 YFSETQ. V lost 5 bases, J lost 0 bases, and 5 bases lay in between. The CDR3 spans 12 residues.

The chain is built from TRBV30 and TRBJ1-5; perhaps TRBD1 as D (5 bases). CDR1 is GTSNPN, CDR2 SVGIG, per germline (reference sequence). The CDR3 is 12 amino acids. The V and J ends lost 2 bases and 7 bases respectively, with 9 bases between them. CDR3 sequence: CAWSRGVQPQHF. The CDR3 bases are TGTGCCTGGAGTCGGGGGGTGCAGCCCCAGCATTTT.

V is TRBV7-2 and J is TRBJ2-7; TRBD1 agrees at 10 bases. The germline V gene encodes CDR1 SGHTA and CDR2 FQGNSA. With 5 bases clipped from V and 3 bases from J, the junction kept 7 bases outside the gene matches. The CDR3 is 15 residues long. The CDR3 sequence: CASSVTGGAFYEQYF. In nucleotides, the CDR3 is TGTGCCAGCAGCGTGACAGGGGGCGCCTTCTACGAGCAGTACTTC. Looking up the rest from reference TRBV7-2 and TRBJ2-7 gives the full variable domain: GAGVSQSPSNKVTEKGKDVELRCDPISGHTALYWYRQSLGQGLEFLIYFQGNSAPDKSGLPSDRFSAERTGGSVSTLTIQRTQQEDSAVYLCASSVTGGAFYEQYFGPGTRLTVT.

This clone was recorded a few times. The V and J genes are TRBV7-8 and TRBJ2-3; D is possibly TRBD2 (6 bases). V was pared by 2 bases and J by 2 bases, with 23 bases between. The CDR3 spans 19 residues. Per germline, CDR1 SGHVS and CDR2 FQNEAQ. Written as DNA, the CDR3 is TGTGCCAGCAGCTTAAGCCCCGGGACTCCCCCCCGATACACAGATACGCAGTATTTT. Translating it yields CASSLSPGTPPRYTDTQYF. Filled out from reference TRBV7-8 and TRBJ2-3, the complete variable domain reads GAGVSQSPRYKVAKRGQDVALRCDPISGHVSLFWYQQALGQGPEFLTYFQNEAQLDKSGLPSDRFFAERPEGSVSTLKIQRTQQEDSAVYLCASSLSPGTPPRYTDTQYFGPGTRLTVL.

This clone was detected only a few times. The gene calls are TRBV10-3 and TRBJ2-7, with D maybe TRBD2 (7 bases). V was trimmed by 10 bases and J by 5 bases, leaving 18 bases between them. The CDR3 is 13 amino acids. In germline, CDR1 is ENHRY, CDR2 SYGVKD. CDR3 in amino acids: CASRGGAQDEQYF. The CDR3 region has the DNA TGTGCCAGCCGAGGGGGGGCGCAGGACGAGCAGTACTTC.

This clone appeared once. The chain employs TRBV27 and TRBJ2-3, with 7 nucleotides matching TRBD1. Germline V gene lookup returns CDR1 MNHEY and CDR2 SMNVEV (reference sequence). The CDR3 contains 16 residues. Trimming at V came to 2 bases and at J to 0 bases, leaving 5 bases not matched to a gene. The CDR3 nucleotides are TGTGCCAGCAGTTTAGGGGGACAGCCGAGCACAGATACGCAGTATTTT. Its protein product is CASSLGGQPSTDTQYF.

The chain has TRBV30 and TRBJ2-5; 7 nucleotides align to TRBD2. The tail of the sequence fits TRBJ2-7 better, so the J call may be wrong. CDR3 length: 14 amino acids. Germline CDR1 reads GTSNPN; CDR2 reads SVGIG (reference sequence). The CDR3 protein is CAWHKPGGPREQYF. The CDR3 DNA follows: TGTGCCTGGCATAAACCGGGGGGTCCCCGCGAGCAGTACTTC.